This entry features one T cell receptor beta chain sequence. This clonotype was counted many times. Its antigen is not yet known. An end of the junction differs from the germline gene, which may be a read error. The record originates from a study of kidney transplant recipient with SARS-CoV-2 infection (dated by TCRdb to about 2021). The sequencing machine was an Illumina MiSeq. Profiling of the peripheral T cell repertoire targeted human TCRbeta genes. Per the authors' processing: Beta-binomial modelling was applied to test for differential clonotype abundance so that variability over time was accounted for. Expanded clonotypes were screened against the ImmuneCODE reference database of SARS-CoV-2-associated TCRs and were mapped to viral genome regions. Additional analyses of the repertoire looked at TRBV gene usage, CDR3 length, CDR3 amino acid overlap between time points, clonotype abundance distributions and Jaccard similarity. Starting from the raw public reads, TCRdb applied fastp trimming at Q25, assembled clones with MiXCR and retained in-frame beta chains. Every distinct CDR3 protein forms one entry, paired with its most common genes and DNA. None of the V and J calls come from the authors' own analysis; TCRdb made them. For this sample there are approximately 250,000 distinct CDR3 sequences; roughly 26% appear just once. The ten largest clones capture about 7% of the sample.

CDR1 and CDR2 are read off the germline V gene (reference sequence) as SGHAT and FQDESV. The CDR3 measures 17 amino acids from cysteine to phenylalanine. Only CDR3 DNA is held: 51 bases, read in frame from base 1. This sample's time point label indicates: pre-pandemic baseline sample and day 111 after first positive SARS-CoV-2 test. This specimen was a blood sample, taken at baseline and between days 110 and 120 from a kidney transplant recipient. Here the chain combines TRBV11-1 and TRBJ1-2, with the D gene too uncertain to name. This sequence was found in a male patient in his 30s who had COVID-19 and was a kidney transplant recipient. Following a transplant, some T cells may be graft donor cells, not patient cells. The nucleotide sequence reads as follows: TGTGCCAGCAGCCTAGCATATAAGGCTGGAAAGACCTATGGCTACACCTTC. Protein translation: CASSLAYKAGKTYGYTF.